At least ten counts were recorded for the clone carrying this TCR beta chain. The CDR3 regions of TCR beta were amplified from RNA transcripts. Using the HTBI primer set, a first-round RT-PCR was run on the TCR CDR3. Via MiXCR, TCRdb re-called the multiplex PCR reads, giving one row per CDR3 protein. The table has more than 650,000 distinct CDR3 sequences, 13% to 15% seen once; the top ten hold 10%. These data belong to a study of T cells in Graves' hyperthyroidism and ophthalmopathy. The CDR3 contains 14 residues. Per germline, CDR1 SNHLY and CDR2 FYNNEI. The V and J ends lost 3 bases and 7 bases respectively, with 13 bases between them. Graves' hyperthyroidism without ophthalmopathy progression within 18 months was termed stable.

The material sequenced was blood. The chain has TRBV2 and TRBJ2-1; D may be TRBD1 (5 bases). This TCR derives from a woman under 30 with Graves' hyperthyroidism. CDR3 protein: CASSDVPGMNEQFF. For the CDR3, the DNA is TGTGCCAGCAGTGATGTCCCAGGGATGAATGAGCAGTTCTTC.